Listed here are 24 T cell receptor beta chains from one sample, sequenced in a study of cytomegalovirus exposure and HLA in healthy donors. It was with 60 Vbeta and 13 Jbeta primers that the PCR ran. Here immunoSEQ multiplex PCR was the method, and the copy in TCRdb shows in-frame clones only, minus some. The sample consists of around 120,000 clones, roughly 77% of them appearing once. The sequenced material came from PBMCs. These receptors originate from a middle-aged woman in good health and CMV-seropositive.

The V and J genes are TRBV10-3 and TRBJ1-5; TRBD1 aligns across 9 bases. Unmatched junction bases numbered 3, after V lost 4 bases and J lost 2 bases. This CDR3 contains 15 residues. The V gene's germline CDR1 is ENHRY and CDR2 SYGVKD. The CDR3 DNA is TGTGCCATCAGTGGGGGACAGGGAGGCAATCAGCCCCAGCATTTT. Translation gives CAISGGQGGNQPQHF.

J is TRBJ2-7 and V is TRBV28; 7 bases agree with TRBD1. The CDR3 is 15 residues long. V dropped 2 bases and J dropped 2; count of bases not matched to a gene: 6. Germline CDR1 MDHEN, CDR2 SYDVKM. The CDR3 DNA is TGTGCCAGCAGTTTACCCGGGACAGCTCCCTACGAGCAGTACTTC. Amino acid sequence: CASSLPGTAPYEQYF. The variable domain in full, with the rest retrieved from reference TRBV28 and TRBJ2-7, is DVKVTQSSRYLVKRTGEKVFLECVQDMDHENMFWYRQDPGLGLRLIYFSYDVKMKEKGDIPEGYSVSREKKERFSLILESASTNQTSMYLCASSLPGTAPYEQYFGPGTRLTVT.

The chain employs TRBV9 and TRBJ2-5, with D possibly matching TRBD1 (5 bases). V lost 4 bases, J lost 2 bases, and 12 bases lay in between. The germline CDR1 and CDR2 sequences are SGDLS and YYNGEE. The CDR3 has 14 residues. CDR3 nucleotide sequence: TGTGCCAGCAGCTCAAGGGGCACGCAAGAGACCCAGTACTTC. This codes for CASSSRGTQETQYF.

The chain links TRBV6-1 to TRBJ2-2, with TRBD1 matching over 9 bases. Germline trimming cut 4 bases from V and 6 bases from J; bases unmatched to any gene: 12. CDR3 length equals 17 residues. Germline V gene sequence: CDR1 MNHNS, CDR2 SASEGT. CDR3 coding DNA: TGTGCCAGCAGTGCGTCAACAGGGGGCAGCAATCCCGGGGAGCTGTTTTTT. Protein: CASSASTGGSNPGELFF.

The genes are TRBV6-5 and TRBJ1-2; D is undetermined. The CDR3 loop spans 14 amino acids. V was trimmed by 4 bases and J by 3 bases, leaving 12 bases between them. CDR1 and CDR2 from the germline V gene are MNHEY and SVGAGI. CDR3 region: CASSFSADDYGYTF. CDR3 in DNA: TGTGCCAGCAGTTTCAGCGCAGATGACTATGGCTACACCTTC.

V is TRBV4-3 and J is TRBJ2-1; 8 bases match TRBD2. Trimming cost V 0 bases and J 0 bases; bases outside gene matches: 7. This CDR3 is 18 amino acids long. Looked up from germline, CDR1 is LGHNA and CDR2 is YSLEER. CDR3 coding DNA: TGCGCCAGCAGCCAAGAGGCTAGCGGGCCCTACTCCTACAATGAGCAGTTCTTC. The encoded protein is CASSQEASGPYSYNEQFF.

The chain links TRBV6-5 to TRBJ1-1, with 7 positions matching TRBD1. The ends lost 6 bases at V and 0 bases at J; junction bases unmatched: 4. The CDR3 loop spans 14 amino acids. Germline values: CDR1 MNHEY, CDR2 SVGAGI. The DNA for the CDR3 is TGTGCCAGCAGAAACAGGGGAATGAACACTGAAGCTTTCTTT. Its translation: CASRNRGMNTEAFF.

This chain uses TRBV6-5 with TRBJ1-5; a weak D match, TRBD1 (5 bases). This CDR3 has 15 residues. V lost 1 base, J lost 1 base, and 8 bases lay in between. From germline, CDR1 is MNHEY and CDR2 SVGAGI. This CDR3 reads CASSYYSGSNQPQHF. The CDR3 coding sequence is TGTGCCAGCAGTTACTATTCAGGGAGCAATCAGCCCCAGCATTTT.

V is TRBV2 and J is TRBJ1-2, with D perhaps TRBD1 (6 bases). Germline V gene data show CDR1 as SNHLY and CDR2 as FYNNEI. V was trimmed by 3 bases and J by 8 bases, leaving 10 bases between them. This CDR3 comprises 12 residues. The CDR3 sequence is CASSEGAGGYTF. The CDR3 nucleotides are TGTGCCAGCAGTGAGGGGGCTGGGGGCTACACCTTC.

The chain couples TRBV10-3 to TRBJ2-2; D remains unclear. V dropped 3 bases and J dropped 3 bases, with 8 bases sitting between them. The CDR3 loop spans 14 amino acids. Germline CDR1 is ENHRY and CDR2 is SYGVKD. CDR3 residues: CAISDSRDTGELFF. CDR3 DNA: TGTGCCATCAGTGACTCCCGGGACACCGGGGAGCTGTTTTTT.

The chain carries TRBV2 and TRBJ2-7; a possible D gene is TRBD1 (6 bases). Trimming took off 4 bases at V and 3 bases at J, with 10 bases between the two ends. The CDR3 loop spans 13 amino acids. Germline V gene sequence: CDR1 SNHLY, CDR2 FYNNEI. This CDR3 is CASSATGNYEQYF. Here the CDR3 DNA reads TGTGCCAGCAGTGCGACAGGAAACTACGAGCAGTACTTC.

V is TRBV4-1 and J is TRBJ2-3; D not certain. Deletions cut 2 bases from V and 3 bases from J, with 12 bases between. Germline CDR1 reads MGHRA; CDR2 reads YSYEKL. The CDR3 spans 15 residues. The CDR3: CASSQTLTMTDTQYF. The DNA for the CDR3 is TGCGCCAGCAGCCAAACCCTGACAATGACAGATACGCAGTATTTT.

This chain joins TRBV29-1 and TRBJ2-5, with D possibly being TRBD2 (6 bases). Trimming left V 7 bases short and J 4 bases short, with 22 bases between. The germline V gene has CDR1 SQVTM and CDR2 ANQGSEA. The CDR3 contains 15 residues. The DNA for the CDR3 is TGCAGCGCCTCCCGTAGCGGAGGGACGCCAGAGACCCAGTACTTC. Amino acids: CSASRSGGTPETQYF.

This clone showed up just once. This sequence joins TRBV19 and TRBJ2-7, with TRBD2 as a possible D gene (6 bases). CDR1 LNHDA and CDR2 SQIVND come from the germline V gene (reference sequence). The ends were cut back, 10 bases at V and 3 bases at J, with 13 bases in the middle. The CDR3 extends over 12 amino acids. The CDR3 sequence is CATGSGGYEQYF. The DNA for the CDR3 is TGTGCCACCGGATCCGGGGGCTACGAGCAGTACTTC.

Only one count was recorded for this clone. The genes are TRBV6-6 and TRBJ1-1, with no clear D. The CDR3 runs 12 residues. V lost 5 bases to trimming and J lost 6 bases, with 10 bases between them. Germline V CDR1 and CDR2: MNHNY, SVGAGI (reference sequence). The CDR3 coding sequence is TGTGCCAGCAGTCTTCAGAAGTCTGAAGCTTTCTTT. It encodes CASSLQKSEAFF.

The V and J genes are TRBV25-1 and TRBJ1-5; 11 bases align to TRBD1. The CDR3 spans 14 residues. V gave up 6 bases and J gave up 3 bases; unmatched junction bases: 1. The germline V gene encodes CDR1 MGHDK and CDR2 SYGVNS. CDR3 in DNA: TGTGCCAGCAGGGGACAGGGGGTCAATCAGCCCCAGCATTTT. This codes for CASRGQGVNQPQHF.

The rearrangement links TRBV6-4 to TRBJ2-1; D remains ambiguous. Trimming stripped 0 bases from V and 5 bases from J, with 5 bases between. The length of the CDR3 is 13 residues. The germline V gene has CDR1 MRHNA and CDR2 SNTAGT. CDR3 in DNA: TGTGCCAGCAGTGACTCGTCTCACAATGAGCAGTTCTTC. It translates to CASSDSSHNEQFF.

The chain combines TRBV28 with TRBJ2-4; tentative D call: TRBD2 (5 bases). The ends were cut back, 5 bases at V and 5 bases at J, with 19 bases in the middle. This CDR3 contains 16 residues. Germline-derived CDR1 and CDR2 are MDHEN and SYDVKM. The CDR3 region is CASSRNWGARENIQYF. CDR3 DNA: TGTGCCAGCAGTCGCAATTGGGGAGCGAGGGAAAACATTCAGTACTTC.

CDR3 protein: CASSLEPFSYEQYF. In nucleotides, the CDR3 is TGTGCCAGCAGCTTGGAACCCTTCTCCTACGAGCAGTACTTC. This sequence joins TRBV5-4 and TRBJ2-5; D is uncertain. The J call may be incorrect, as the DNA end agrees better with TRBJ2-7. The CDR3 has 14 amino acids. Per germline, CDR1 SGHNT and CDR2 YYREEE (reference sequence).

The rearrangement uses TRBV6-5 and TRBJ1-2; maybe TRBD1 (5 bases). From germline, CDR1 is MNHEY and CDR2 SVGAGI. The CDR3 is 13 amino acids. V lost 2 bases, J lost 4 bases, and 8 bases lay in between. The CDR3 loop is CASSYRTTYGYTF. DNA of the CDR3: TGTGCCAGCAGTTACAGGACAACCTATGGCTACACCTTC.

This clone was seen just once. The V gene is TRBV5-1, the J gene TRBJ1-2; 12 nucleotides line up with TRBD1. CDR3 length: 14 amino acids. After removal of 4 bases from V and 8 bases from J, the junction contained 6 bases not matched to a gene. The germline V gene encodes CDR1 SGHRS and CDR2 YFSETQ. The CDR3 DNA sequence: TGCGCCAGCAGCAAGGGACAGGGGGCGGACGGCTACACCTTC. This sequence encodes CASSKGQGADGYTF.

The chain combines TRBV6-6 with TRBJ1-2; no clear D gene. CDR1 and CDR2 (germline): MNHNY, SVGAGI (reference sequence). The CDR3 is 13 amino acids. Trimming pared 8 bases from V and 2 bases from J, leaving 12 bases between. CDR3 bases: TGTGCCAGCTTGTCGAACAGAAACTATGGCTACACCTTC. It specifies CASLSNRNYGYTF.

The chain is built from TRBV18 and TRBJ2-7; D possibly corresponds to TRBD1 (5 bases). From germline, CDR1 is KGHSH and CDR2 LQKENI. V lost 3 bases and J lost 6, with 15 bases in between. The CDR3 runs 14 residues. In DNA form, the CDR3 reads TGTGCCAGCTCACCTGGGGCTTCAGGTTTCGAGCAGTACTTC. Translated: CASSPGASGFEQYF. Full variable domain (outside the CDR3, taken from reference TRBV18 and TRBJ2-7): NAGVMQNPRHLVRRRGQEARLRCSPMKGHSHVYWYRQLPEEGLKFMVYLQKENIIDESGMPKERFSAEFPKEGPSILRIQQVVRGDSAAYFCASSPGASGFEQYFGPGTRLTVT.

The rearrangement uses TRBV27 and TRBJ2-5; TRBD1 is a possible D gene (6 bases). The V gene lost 6 bases and the J gene lost 5 bases, with 16 bases spanning the gap. The CDR3 has 14 residues. The V gene's germline CDR1 is MNHEY and CDR2 SMNVEV (reference sequence). The CDR3 sequence: CASRSRGRLETQYF. The CDR3 bases are TGTGCCAGCAGGTCCAGGGGTCGTTTGGAGACCCAGTACTTC.